Following are 27 T cell receptor beta chains from one sample sequenced in a study of neurological immune-mediated disorders. Via MiXCR, TCRdb re-called the 5' RACE reads, giving one row per CDR3 protein. The sample has about 27,000 distinct CDR3 sequences; roughly 21% are singletons. What was sequenced was PBMCs. The source of these receptors is a woman aged 55 to 70 in good health.

The sample holds many counts of this clonotype. The gene calls are TRBV7-2 and TRBJ1-1; 7 nucleotides line up with TRBD1. Trimming at V came to 7 bases and at J to 0 bases, leaving 8 bases not matched to a gene. CDR1 is SGHTA and CDR2 is FQGNSA in the germline V gene. The CDR3 is 15 residues long. The CDR3 coding sequence is TGTGCCAGCAACTTTCAGCAGGGGGTGAACACTGAAGCTTTCTTT. Its translation is CASNFQQGVNTEAFF.

The chain couples TRBV5-1 to TRBJ2-5; a possible D gene is TRBD1 (6 bases). Trimming removed 4 bases from V and 7 bases from J, with 23 bases in between. The germline CDR1 and CDR2 sequences are SGHRS and YFSETQ. CDR3 size: 16 residues. CDR3 nucleotide sequence: TGCGCCAGCAGCGGGGGCTTTGGGCCCCAAGAGGGGACCCAGTACTTC. Its protein is CASSGGFGPQEGTQYF.

The chain recombines TRBV20-1 with TRBJ2-1; 7 bases agree with TRBD2. Germline CDR1 and CDR2: DFQATT and SNEGSKA (reference sequence). The CDR3 loop spans 15 amino acids. Losses at the gene ends were 2 bases for V and 5 bases for J; bases not matched to a gene: 9. The CDR3 spells CSARPERLADNEQFF. Written as DNA, the CDR3 is TGCAGTGCTAGACCGGAGCGGCTAGCGGACAATGAGCAGTTCTTC.

As for this clonotype: A much larger clone lies a single base off, so this may be a read error. The V gene is TRBV6-5, the J gene TRBJ2-7, with TRBD2 matching 9 bases. CDR1 MNHEY and CDR2 SVGAGI come from the germline V gene. The CDR3 runs 17 residues. V lost 0 bases and J lost 3; bases outside the gene matches: 9. The chain's CDR3 is CASSYSWTSAGYYEQYF. Written as DNA, the CDR3 is TGTGCCAGCAGTTACTCGTGGACTAGCGCGGGATACTACGAGCAGTACTTC.

This clonotype was counted ten times or more. The J gene is TRBJ2-7, the V gene TRBV5-1; D not certain. Per the germline V gene, CDR1 is SGHRS and CDR2 is YFSETQ. V was clipped by 0 bases and J by 4 bases, with 11 bases between them. The CDR3 contains 14 residues. The CDR3 sequence: CASSLGVRMYEQYF. CDR3 nucleotides: TGCGCCAGCAGCTTGGGCGTCAGAATGTACGAGCAGTACTTC. The variable domain in full, completed from reference TRBV5-1 and TRBJ2-7, reads KAGVTQTPRYLIKTRGQQVTLSCSPISGHRSVSWYQQTPGQGLQFLFEYFSETQRNKGNFPGRFSGRQFSNSRSEMNVSTLELGDSALYLCASSLGVRMYEQYFGPGTRLTVT.

This clonotype has at least ten counts. This sequence joins TRBV20-1 and TRBJ2-1; D perhaps matches TRBD1 (6 bases). V was pared by 0 bases and J by 4 bases, with 16 bases between. Germline lookup yields CDR1 DFQATT and CDR2 SNEGSKA (reference sequence). This CDR3 is 16 amino acids long. CDR3 coding DNA: TGCAGTGCTAGAGATATCGGCCAGGGGATTTACAATGAGCAGTTCTTC. Translating gives CSARDIGQGIYNEQFF.

This clonotype showed up many times. V and J are TRBV7-3 and TRBJ2-2, with TRBD1 as a possible D gene (6 bases). V gave up 2 bases and J gave up 2 bases, with 12 bases separating them. Germline V gene sequence: CDR1 SGHTA, CDR2 FQGTGA. The CDR3 sequence is 16 residues long. The chain's CDR3 is CASSLDRPPNTGELFF. CDR3 nucleotides: TGTGCCAGCAGCTTAGACAGGCCACCCAACACCGGGGAGCTGTTTTTT.

This clonotype was counted ten times or more. The chain has TRBV5-1 and TRBJ1-1; 7 bases agree with TRBD1. Germline CDR1 SGHRS, CDR2 YFSETQ. V lost 4 bases and J lost 1; bases outside the gene matches: 10. CDR3 length: 16 amino acids. The CDR3 DNA is TGCGCCAGCAGCCCGCCAGGGGGAGGGGCGAACACTGAAGCTTTCTTT. Translation gives CASSPPGGGANTEAFF.

This clonotype was counted ten times or more. This chain connects TRBV7-2 to TRBJ2-2; D not certain. The ends were cut back, 3 bases at V and 4 bases at J, with 9 bases in the middle. In germline, CDR1 is SGHTA, CDR2 FQGNSA. This CDR3 is 14 amino acids long. CDR3 in DNA: TGTGCCAGCAGCTTTCGTCAAAGCACCGGGGAGCTGTTTTTT. Its translation is CASSFRQSTGELFF.

A word on this clonotype: One junction end disagrees with the germline gene, perhaps due to a read error. This sequence joins TRBV5-1 and TRBJ2-5; D possibly uses TRBD1 or TRBD2 (6 bases each). The CDR3 loop spans 15 amino acids. The germline V gene has CDR1 SGHRS and CDR2 YFSETQ. CDR3 nucleotide sequence: TGTTCCAGCAGCTTGGAATGGGGGGCTCGAGAGACCCAGTACTTC. It codes for CSSSLEWGARETQYF.

In this sample, this clonotype turned up many times. The chain joins TRBV7-2 to TRBJ2-4; D is unresolved. The ends were cut back, 5 bases at V and 0 bases at J, with 8 bases in the middle. CDR1 and CDR2 from the germline V gene are SGHTA and FQGNSA. The CDR3 spans 14 residues. The CDR3 loop is CASSPALAKNIQYF. The CDR3 DNA reads TGTGCCAGCAGCCCGGCTTTAGCCAAAAACATTCAGTACTTC. The whole variable domain, filled in from reference TRBV7-2 and TRBJ2-4, reads GAGVSQSPSNKVTEKGKDVELRCDPISGHTALYWYRQSLGQGLEFLIYFQGNSAPDKSGLPSDRFSAERTGGSVSTLTIQRTQQEDSAVYLCASSPALAKNIQYFGAGTRLSVL.

This clonotype was observed many times. The V call is TRBV20-1, the J call TRBJ1-1, with D tentatively TRBD1 (6 bases). The CDR3 totals 14 residues. Looked up from germline, CDR1 is DFQATT and CDR2 is SNEGSKA (reference sequence). Trimming removed 2 bases at V and 4 bases at J, with 14 bases between. DNA of the CDR3: TGCAGTGCTAGAAGTAGGGGGGGGAGCACTGAAGCTTTCTTT. Protein sequence: CSARSRGGSTEAFF.

The sample holds many counts of this clonotype. The chain combines TRBV7-2 with TRBJ2-7; 9 positions agree with TRBD2. The germline CDR1 and CDR2 sequences are SGHTA and FQGNSA. CDR3 length equals 15 residues. V trimming: 1 base; J trimming: 6 bases; junction bases outside the gene matches: 7. DNA of the CDR3: TGTGCCAGCAGCTTAGGATCGGGACTAGCCGGCGAGCAGTACTTC. Translating it yields CASSLGSGLAGEQYF.

This clonotype was detected ten times or more. The rearrangement links TRBV5-1 to TRBJ2-1; 7 bases fit TRBD2. Germline assignment: CDR1 SGHRS and CDR2 YFSETQ. V shed 0 bases and J 2 bases; nucleotides not matched to a gene: 2. This CDR3 is 15 amino acids long. CDR3 amino acids: CASSLGGGTYNEQFF. The DNA for the CDR3 is TGCGCCAGCAGCTTGGGGGGGGGTACCTACAATGAGCAGTTCTTC.

This chain uses TRBV7-2 with TRBJ1-5; TRBD1 agrees at 7 bases. This CDR3 is 13 amino acids long. V trimming: 5 bases; J trimming: 6 bases; junction bases outside the gene matches: 4. Germline V CDR1 and CDR2: SGHTA, FQGNSA. The CDR3 protein is CTSSQSGGQPQHF. The CDR3 DNA reads TGTACCAGCAGCCAGTCAGGGGGTCAGCCCCAGCATTTT.

The sample holds many counts of this clonotype. The chain carries TRBV4-2 and TRBJ2-3; 9 bases match TRBD1. The CDR3 totals 15 residues. Germline V gene sequence: CDR1 LGHNA, CDR2 YNFKEQ. With V trimmed by 1 base and J by 5 bases, 4 bases remained unmatched. Written as DNA, the CDR3 is TGTGCCAGCAGCCAAGGGACAGGGGATATAGATACGCAGTATTTT. Protein: CASSQGTGDIDTQYF.

This clonotype was recorded at least ten times. The genes are TRBV5-1 and TRBJ1-6, with 8 bases identical to TRBD1. The CDR3 consists of 17 residues. Germline values: CDR1 SGHRS, CDR2 YFSETQ. J lost 5 bases, V lost 0 bases, and 7 bases had no gene match. The CDR3 DNA sequence: TGCGCCAGCAGCTTGGCCCTCGGGACAGGAAATAATTCACCCCTCCACTTT. It translates to CASSLALGTGNNSPLHF.

The sample holds many counts of this clonotype. V gene TRBV27 combines with J gene TRBJ2-3; TRBD2 might be the D (5 bases). This CDR3 has 15 residues. V lost 0 bases to trimming and J lost 2 bases, with 9 bases between them. Germline-derived CDR1 and CDR2 are MNHEY and SMNVEV (reference sequence). The chain's CDR3 is CASSLSPGNTDTQYF. The CDR3, as DNA: TGTGCCAGCAGTTTATCTCCGGGGAACACAGATACGCAGTATTTT.

In this sample, this clonotype turned up a few times. This chain connects TRBV20-1 to TRBJ1-5; D gene uncertain. The V gene's germline CDR1 is DFQATT and CDR2 SNEGSKA (reference sequence). Trimming took 4 bases from V and 0 from J, leaving 7 bases between them. The CDR3 is 13 residues long. DNA for the CDR3: TGCAGTGCTACCCTCGATAGCAATCAGCCCCAGCATTTT. Amino acids: CSATLDSNQPQHF.

This clonotype occurred many times. CDR3 nucleotides: TGTGCCAGCATTCCGAGGACTAGCGATGAGCAGTTCTTC. This gives the protein CASIPRTSDEQFF. This chain uses TRBV27 with TRBJ2-1; the match to TRBD2 covers 9 bases. CDR3 length equals 13 residues. CDR1 MNHEY and CDR2 SMNVEV come from the germline V gene (reference sequence). V lost 7 bases, J lost 8 bases, and 6 bases stayed unmatched.

This clonotype has ten or more counts. The rearrangement links TRBV9 to TRBJ1-6; D might be TRBD1 (5 bases). Germline V CDR1 and CDR2: SGDLS, YYNGEE. V lost 7 bases and J lost 13, with 15 bases in between. The CDR3 length is 12 residues. In nucleotides, the CDR3 is TGTGCCAGCGGGACTTCCTTCGGGCCCCTCCACTTT. Translated: CASGTSFGPLHF. Using reference TRBV9 and TRBJ1-6 for the parts outside the CDR3, the full variable domain is DSGVTQTPKHLITATGQRVTLRCSPRSGDLSVYWYQQSLDQGLQFLIQYYNGEERAKGNILERFSAQQFPDLHSELNLSSLELGDSALYFCASGTSFGPLHFGNGTRLTVT.

This clonotype was counted ten times or more. The chain has TRBV5-1 and TRBJ2-7; D remains ambiguous. Germline V CDR1 and CDR2: SGHRS, YFSETQ. The CDR3 sequence is 12 residues long. The V end was cut by 3 bases, the J end by 4 bases, with 8 bases between. The CDR3 spells CASSSLSYEQYF. The DNA of the CDR3 is TGCGCCAGCAGCTCGCTTTCTTACGAGCAGTACTTC. Supplemented by reference TRBV5-1 and TRBJ2-7, the full variable domain reads KAGVTQTPRYLIKTRGQQVTLSCSPISGHRSVSWYQQTPGQGLQFLFEYFSETQRNKGNFPGRFSGRQFSNSRSEMNVSTLELGDSALYLCASSSLSYEQYFGPGTRLTVT.

CDR3 loop: CSVSTGGGEQYF. DNA of the CDR3: TGCAGTGTCTCGACAGGAGGGGGCGAGCAGTACTTC. The chain couples TRBV20-1 to TRBJ2-7; D could derive from TRBD1 or TRBD2 (6 bases each). The CDR3 has 12 amino acids. V dropped 7 bases and J dropped 6 bases, with 16 bases sitting between them. Looked up from germline, CDR1 is DFQATT and CDR2 is SNEGSKA (reference sequence).

This clonotype was recorded at least ten times. V and J are TRBV20-1 and TRBJ2-7; 7 bases map to TRBD2. J lost 0 bases, V lost 6 bases, and 8 bases had no gene match. The CDR3 loop spans 14 amino acids. Germline V gene lookup returns CDR1 DFQATT and CDR2 SNEGSKA (reference sequence). The CDR3 DNA follows: TGCAGTGCCCTCATGGGCGGGAGCTCCTACGAGCAGTACTTC. The encoded protein is CSALMGGSSYEQYF.

This clonotype was observed many times. The rearrangement uses TRBV6-2 or TRBV6-3 and TRBJ1-2; no reliable D call. V lost 5 bases and J lost 1, with 11 bases in between. CDR3 size: 14 residues. Germline CDR1 MNHEY, CDR2 SVGEGT. The CDR3 reads CASSTRTGNYGYTF. CDR3 in DNA: TGTGCCAGCAGTACCCGGACGGGTAACTATGGCTACACCTTC.

The gene calls are TRBV7-9 and TRBJ2-7, with D uncertain. Germline CDR1 SEHNR, CDR2 FQNEAQ (reference sequence). Trimming pared 5 bases from V and 0 bases from J, leaving 11 bases between. This CDR3 contains 14 residues. CDR3 residues: CASSPDGTSYEQYF. The CDR3 nucleotides read TGTGCCAGCAGCCCGGACGGAACCTCCTACGAGCAGTACTTC.

This clonotype was seen at least ten times. The chain links TRBV7-2 to TRBJ2-3; 9 bases align to TRBD2. CDR3 size: 17 residues. With V trimmed by 1 base and J by 4 bases, 9 bases remained unmatched. CDR1 is SGHTA and CDR2 is FQGNSA in the germline V gene. CDR3 residues: CASSLGLGGGAADTQYF. The CDR3 DNA sequence: TGTGCCAGCAGCTTAGGGCTTGGCGGGGGGGCGGCAGATACGCAGTATTTT.